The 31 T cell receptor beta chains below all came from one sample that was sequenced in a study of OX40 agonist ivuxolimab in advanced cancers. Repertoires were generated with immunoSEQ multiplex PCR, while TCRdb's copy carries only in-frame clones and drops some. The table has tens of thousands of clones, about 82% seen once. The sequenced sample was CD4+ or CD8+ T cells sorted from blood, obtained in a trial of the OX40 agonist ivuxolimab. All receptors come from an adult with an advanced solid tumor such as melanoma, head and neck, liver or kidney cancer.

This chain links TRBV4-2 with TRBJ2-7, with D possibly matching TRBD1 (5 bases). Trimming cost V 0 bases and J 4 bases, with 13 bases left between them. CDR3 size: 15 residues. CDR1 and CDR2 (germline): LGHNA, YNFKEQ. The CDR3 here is CASSQDRGSYYEQYF. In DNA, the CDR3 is TGTGCCAGCAGCCAAGATAGGGGCAGTTATTACGAGCAGTACTTC.

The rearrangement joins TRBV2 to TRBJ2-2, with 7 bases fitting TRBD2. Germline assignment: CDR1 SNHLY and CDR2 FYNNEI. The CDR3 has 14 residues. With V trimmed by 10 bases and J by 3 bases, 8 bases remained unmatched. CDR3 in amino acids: CATKAGRDTGELFF. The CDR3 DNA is TGTGCCACAAAAGCGGGGAGGGACACCGGGGAGCTGTTTTTT. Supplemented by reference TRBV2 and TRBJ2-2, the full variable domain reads EPEVTQTPSHQVTQMGQEVILRCVPISNHLYFYWYRQILGQKVEFLVSFYNNEISEKSEIFDDQFSVERPDGSNFTLKIRSTKLEDSAMYFCATKAGRDTGELFFGEGSRLTVL.

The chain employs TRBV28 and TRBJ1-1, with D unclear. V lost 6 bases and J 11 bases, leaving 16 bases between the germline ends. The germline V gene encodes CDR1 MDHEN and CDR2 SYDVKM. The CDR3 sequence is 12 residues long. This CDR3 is CASSRLKQTAFF. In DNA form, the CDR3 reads TGTGCCAGCAGCCGACTGAAACAGACGGCTTTCTTT.

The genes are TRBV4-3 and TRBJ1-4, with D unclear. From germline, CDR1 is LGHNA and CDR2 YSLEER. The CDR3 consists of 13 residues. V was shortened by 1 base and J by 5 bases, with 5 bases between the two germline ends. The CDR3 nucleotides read TGCGCCAGCAGCCAAGTATGGAATGAAAAACTGTTTTTT. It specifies CASSQVWNEKLFF.

The CDR3 DNA reads as TGTGCCAGCAGTCTGACAGTCGAGAACACTGAAGCTTTCTTT. Its translation is CASSLTVENTEAFF. The genes are TRBV27 and TRBJ1-1, with D perhaps matching TRBD1 (5 bases). This CDR3 has 14 residues. Trimming cost V 5 bases and J 1 base, with 11 bases left between them. Germline loops: CDR1 MNHEY, CDR2 SMNVEV (reference sequence).

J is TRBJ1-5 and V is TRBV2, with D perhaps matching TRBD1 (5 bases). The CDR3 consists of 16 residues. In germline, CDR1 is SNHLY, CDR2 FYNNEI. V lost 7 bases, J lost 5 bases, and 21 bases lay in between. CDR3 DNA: TGTGCCAGCACTAGGGGAGACAGAGCGGGGGATCAGCCCCAGCATTTT. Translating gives CASTRGDRAGDQPQHF.

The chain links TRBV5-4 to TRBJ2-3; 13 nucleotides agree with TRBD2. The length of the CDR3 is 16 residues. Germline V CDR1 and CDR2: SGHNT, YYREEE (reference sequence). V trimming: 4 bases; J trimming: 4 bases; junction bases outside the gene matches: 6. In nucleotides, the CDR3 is TGTGCCAGCAGCCTTAGGACTAGCGGGGGCCCAGATACGCAGTATTTT. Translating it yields CASSLRTSGGPDTQYF.

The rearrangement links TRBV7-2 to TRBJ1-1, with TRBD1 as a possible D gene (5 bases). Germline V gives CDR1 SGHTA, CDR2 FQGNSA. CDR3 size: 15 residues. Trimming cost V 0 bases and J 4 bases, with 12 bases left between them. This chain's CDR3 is CASSLALGGGTEAFF. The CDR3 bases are TGTGCCAGCAGCTTAGCCCTCGGGGGAGGCACTGAAGCTTTCTTT.

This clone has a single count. The CDR3 DNA is TGTGCCAGCAGCTTAGCTAGGGGGACTAGCGATACGCAGTATTTT. Encoded protein: CASSLARGTSDTQYF. This chain joins TRBV7-8 and TRBJ2-3; TRBD2 aligns across 9 bases. Trimming cost V 0 bases and J 6 bases; bases outside gene matches: 4. Germline assignment: CDR1 SGHVS and CDR2 FQNEAQ. There are 15 residues in the CDR3.

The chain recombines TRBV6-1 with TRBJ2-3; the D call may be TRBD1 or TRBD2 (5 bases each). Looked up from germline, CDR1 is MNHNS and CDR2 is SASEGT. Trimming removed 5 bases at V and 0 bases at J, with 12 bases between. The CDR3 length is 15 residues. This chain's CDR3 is CASSPPRDSTDTQYF. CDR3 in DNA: TGTGCCAGCAGTCCTCCACGGGACAGCACAGATACGCAGTATTTT.

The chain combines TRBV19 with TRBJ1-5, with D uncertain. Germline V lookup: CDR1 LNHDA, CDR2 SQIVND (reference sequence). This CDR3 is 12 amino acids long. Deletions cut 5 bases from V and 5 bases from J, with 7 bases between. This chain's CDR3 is CASSARDQPQHF. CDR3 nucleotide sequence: TGTGCCAGTAGTGCGCGGGATCAGCCCCAGCATTTT.

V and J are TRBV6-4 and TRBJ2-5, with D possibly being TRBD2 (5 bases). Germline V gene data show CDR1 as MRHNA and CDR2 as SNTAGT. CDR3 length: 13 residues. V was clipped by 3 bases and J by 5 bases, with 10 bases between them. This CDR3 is CASSEAVGETQYF. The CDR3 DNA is TGTGCCAGCAGTGAAGCGGTGGGGGAGACCCAGTACTTC.

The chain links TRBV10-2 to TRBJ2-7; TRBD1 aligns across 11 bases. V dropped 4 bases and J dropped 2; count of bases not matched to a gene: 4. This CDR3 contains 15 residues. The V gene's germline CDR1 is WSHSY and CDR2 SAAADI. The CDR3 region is CASSGGDRGTYEQYV. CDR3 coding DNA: TGCGCCAGCAGTGGGGGGGACAGGGGGACCTACGAGCAGTACGTC.

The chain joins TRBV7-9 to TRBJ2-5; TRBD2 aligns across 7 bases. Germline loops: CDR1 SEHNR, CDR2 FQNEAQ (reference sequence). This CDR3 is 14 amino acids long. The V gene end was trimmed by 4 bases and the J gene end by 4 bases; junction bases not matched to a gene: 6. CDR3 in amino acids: CASSSGTGGETQYF. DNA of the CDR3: TGTGCCAGCAGCTCGGGGACGGGAGGAGAGACCCAGTACTTC.

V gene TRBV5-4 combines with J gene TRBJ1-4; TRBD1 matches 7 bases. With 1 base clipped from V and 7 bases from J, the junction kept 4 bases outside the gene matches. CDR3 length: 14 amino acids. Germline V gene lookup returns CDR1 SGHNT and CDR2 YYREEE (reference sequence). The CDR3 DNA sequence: TGTGCCAGCAGCTTGAAGACAGGGTTTGAAAAACTGTTTTTT. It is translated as CASSLKTGFEKLFF.

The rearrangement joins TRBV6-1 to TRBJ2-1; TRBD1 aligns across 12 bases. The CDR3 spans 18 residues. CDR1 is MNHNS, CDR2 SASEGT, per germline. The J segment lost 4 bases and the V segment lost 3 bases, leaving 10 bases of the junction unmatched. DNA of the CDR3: TGTGCCAGCAGTGAGTCTCCCGGGACAGGGGGCCTATACAATGAGCAGTTCTTC. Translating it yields CASSESPGTGGLYNEQFF.

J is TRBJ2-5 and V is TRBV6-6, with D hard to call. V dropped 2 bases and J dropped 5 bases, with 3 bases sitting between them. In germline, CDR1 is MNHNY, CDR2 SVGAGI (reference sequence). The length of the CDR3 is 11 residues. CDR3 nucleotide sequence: TGTGCCAGCAGTTACATGGAGACCCAGTACTTC. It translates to CASSYMETQYF.

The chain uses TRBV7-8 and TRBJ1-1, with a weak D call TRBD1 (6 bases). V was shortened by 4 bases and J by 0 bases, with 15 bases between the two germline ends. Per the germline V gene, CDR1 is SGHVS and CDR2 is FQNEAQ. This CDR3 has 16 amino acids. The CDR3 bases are TGTGCCAGCAGCTCTAAGGACAGAAGTATGAACACTGAAGCTTTCTTT. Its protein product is CASSSKDRSMNTEAFF.

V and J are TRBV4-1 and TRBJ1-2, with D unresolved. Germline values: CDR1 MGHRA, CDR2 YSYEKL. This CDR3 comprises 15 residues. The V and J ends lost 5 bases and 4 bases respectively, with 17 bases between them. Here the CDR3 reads CASSIPGPTTYGYTF. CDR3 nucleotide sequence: TGCGCCAGCAGCATCCCGGGCCCTACTACCTATGGCTACACCTTC.

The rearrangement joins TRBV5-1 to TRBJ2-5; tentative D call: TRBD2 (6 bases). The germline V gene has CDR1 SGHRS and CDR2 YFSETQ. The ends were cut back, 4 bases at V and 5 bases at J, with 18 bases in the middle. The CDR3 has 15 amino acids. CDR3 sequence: CASSPETRLGETQYF. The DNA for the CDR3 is TGCGCCAGCAGCCCAGAGACTAGACTAGGTGAGACCCAGTACTTC.

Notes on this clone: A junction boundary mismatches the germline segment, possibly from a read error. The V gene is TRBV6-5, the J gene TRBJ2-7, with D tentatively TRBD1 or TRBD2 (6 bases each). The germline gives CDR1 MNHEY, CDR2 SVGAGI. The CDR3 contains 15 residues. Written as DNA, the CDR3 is TGTGCCGGCAGTTACGGGGGCCTTAGCTCCTACGAGCAGTACTTC. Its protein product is CAGSYGGLSSYEQYF.

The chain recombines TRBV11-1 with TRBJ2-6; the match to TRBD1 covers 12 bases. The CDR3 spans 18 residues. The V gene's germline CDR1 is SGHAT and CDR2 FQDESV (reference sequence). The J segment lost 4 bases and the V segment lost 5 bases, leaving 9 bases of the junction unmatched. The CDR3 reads CASSPRGQGAFGANVLTF. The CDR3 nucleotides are TGTGCCAGCAGCCCACGGGGACAGGGGGCCTTCGGGGCCAACGTCCTGACTTTC.

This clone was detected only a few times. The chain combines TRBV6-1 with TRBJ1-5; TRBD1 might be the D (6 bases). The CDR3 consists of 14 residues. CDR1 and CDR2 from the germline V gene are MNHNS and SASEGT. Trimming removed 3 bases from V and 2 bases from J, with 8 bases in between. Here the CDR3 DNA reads TGTGCCAGCAGTGAGGCAGGGGGCAATCAGCCCCAGCATTTT. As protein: CASSEAGGNQPQHF.

The DNA of the CDR3 is TGTGCCAGCAGCTTGGGGGCGGGGAGTGCAACTAATGAAAAACTGTTTTTT. The encoded protein is CASSLGAGSATNEKLFF. The V and J genes are TRBV5-4 and TRBJ1-4; D ambiguous. V gave up 0 bases and J gave up 0 bases, with 12 bases separating them. This CDR3 region has 17 residues. Germline CDR1 reads SGHNT; CDR2 reads YYREEE (reference sequence).

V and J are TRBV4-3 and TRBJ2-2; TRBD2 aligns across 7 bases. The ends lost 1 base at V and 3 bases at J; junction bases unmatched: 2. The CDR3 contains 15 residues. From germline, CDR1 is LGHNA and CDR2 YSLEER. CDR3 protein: CASSQGGSYTGELFF. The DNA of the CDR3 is TGCGCCAGCAGCCAAGGCGGGAGTTACACCGGGGAGCTGTTTTTT.

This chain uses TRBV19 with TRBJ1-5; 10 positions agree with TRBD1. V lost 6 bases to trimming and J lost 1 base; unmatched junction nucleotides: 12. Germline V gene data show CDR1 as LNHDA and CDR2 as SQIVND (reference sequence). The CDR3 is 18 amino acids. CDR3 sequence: CASSPGTGARSSNQPQHF. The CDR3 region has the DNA TGTGCCAGTAGCCCCGGGACAGGGGCGAGATCGAGCAATCAGCCCCAGCATTTT.

This chain's CDR3 is CASSGDSRRGSYEQYF. In DNA form, the CDR3 reads TGTGCCAGCAGTGGGGACTCTAGAAGGGGCTCCTACGAGCAGTACTTC. The chain couples TRBV2 to TRBJ2-7; TRBD2 is a possible D gene (6 bases). Germline CDR1 reads SNHLY; CDR2 reads FYNNEI. The ends were cut back, 4 bases at V and 0 bases at J, with 16 bases in the middle. This CDR3 is built from 16 residues.

The CDR3 is CARSLAGGDYNEQFF. CDR3 nucleotide sequence: TGTGCCAGAAGCTTGGCAGGGGGCGACTACAATGAGCAGTTCTTC. The chain couples TRBV5-3 to TRBJ2-1; TRBD1 matches at 8 bases. TRBV5-3 has ORF status, its function being uncertain. The junction had 2 bases not matched to a gene; V was cut back by 0 bases and J by 3 bases. CDR3 length equals 15 residues.

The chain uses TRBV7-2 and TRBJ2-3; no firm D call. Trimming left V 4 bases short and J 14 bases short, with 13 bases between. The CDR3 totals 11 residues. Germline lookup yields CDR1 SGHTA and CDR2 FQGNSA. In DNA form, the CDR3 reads TGTGCCAGCAGCTCCGAATCGTTTCCGTATTTT. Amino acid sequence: CASSSESFPYF.

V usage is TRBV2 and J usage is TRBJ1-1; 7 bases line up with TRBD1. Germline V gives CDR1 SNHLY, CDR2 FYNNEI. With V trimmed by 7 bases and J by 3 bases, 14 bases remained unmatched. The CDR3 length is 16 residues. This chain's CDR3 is CASKLVRGLLDTEAFF. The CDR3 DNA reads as TGTGCCAGCAAGCTTGTAAGGGGGCTGCTTGACACTGAAGCTTTCTTT. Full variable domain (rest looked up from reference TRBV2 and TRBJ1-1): EPEVTQTPSHQVTQMGQEVILRCVPISNHLYFYWYRQILGQKVEFLVSFYNNEISEKSEIFDDQFSVERPDGSNFTLKIRSTKLEDSAMYFCASKLVRGLLDTEAFFGQGTRLTVV.

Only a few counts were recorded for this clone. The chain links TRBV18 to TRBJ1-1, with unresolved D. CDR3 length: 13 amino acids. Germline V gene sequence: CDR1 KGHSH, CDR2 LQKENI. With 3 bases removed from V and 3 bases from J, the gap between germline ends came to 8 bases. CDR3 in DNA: TGTGCCAGCTCACCGGACGGTGACACTGAAGCTTTCTTT. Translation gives CASSPDGDTEAFF.